The 27 T cell receptor beta chains given below trace back to one sample, sequenced in a study of vaccination and CD4 T cells after COVID-19. An Oncomine TCR Beta short-read assay was used to sequence the DNA from cultured CD4+ T cells. TCRdb itself ran the PCR reads through MiXCR, one entry per CDR3 protein. The table shows 20,000 or so distinct CDR3 sequences, with over 25% occurring only once. As to treatment: approximately nine-day PBMC culture with coronavirus spike peptide pools or control peptides (ViraFEST assay). Their recognized antigens are unknown. The sequenced sample was cultured CD4+ T cells from blood. These receptors were taken from a human donor with COVID-19.

The chain couples TRBV28 to TRBJ1-6; tentative D call: TRBD1 (6 bases). Looked up from germline, CDR1 is MDHEN and CDR2 is SYDVKM. V lost 3 bases and J 10 bases, leaving 7 bases between the germline ends. The CDR3 loop spans 12 amino acids. CDR3 DNA sequence: TGTGCCAGCAGTTTCAGGGGATCACCCCTCCACTTT. Translated: CASSFRGSPLHF.

The chain links TRBV7-3 to TRBJ2-3; D may be TRBD2 (7 bases). This CDR3 spans 17 amino acids. V lost 0 bases, J lost 0 bases, and 13 bases lay in between. Germline values: CDR1 SGHTA, CDR2 FQGTGA. Here the CDR3 DNA reads TGTGCCAGCAGCTTAACCGTGGGGGGGCCGAGCACAGATACGCAGTATTTT. It specifies CASSLTVGGPSTDTQYF.

There are a few counts of this clonotype. The gene calls are TRBV7-2 and TRBJ2-7; D could derive from TRBD1 or TRBD2 (5 bases each). The CDR3 loop spans 14 amino acids. Trimming pared 5 bases from V and 3 bases from J, leaving 14 bases between. CDR1 SGHTA and CDR2 FQGNSA come from the germline V gene. CDR3 DNA: TGTGCCAGCAGCCCGGGACGGATAGGCTACGAGCAGTACTTC. Its protein is CASSPGRIGYEQYF.

This clonotype was counted a few times. The gene calls are TRBV6-1 and TRBJ2-2; 7 bases are shared with TRBD2. The CDR3 spans 12 residues. Germline V gene lookup returns CDR1 MNHNS and CDR2 SASEGT. V was clipped by 7 bases and J by 8 bases; unmatched bases: 4. The CDR3 DNA reads TGTGCCAGCACTGGACTAGTGGGGGAGCTGTTTTTT. Protein: CASTGLVGELFF.

The chain uses TRBV2 and TRBJ1-4; a possible D gene is TRBD1 (6 bases). The CDR3 length is 13 residues. Germline V lookup: CDR1 SNHLY, CDR2 FYNNEI. The V end was cut by 7 bases, the J end by 5 bases, with 11 bases between. DNA of the CDR3: TGTGCCAGCATGTGGACAGAGAATGAAAAACTGTTTTTT. Translated: CASMWTENEKLFF.

The V and J genes are TRBV7-3 and TRBJ2-5; TRBD1 agrees at 11 bases. This CDR3 spans 15 amino acids. The J segment lost 2 bases and the V segment lost 5 bases, leaving 4 bases of the junction unmatched. In germline, CDR1 is SGHTA, CDR2 FQGTGA. CDR3 nucleotide sequence: TGTGCCAGCAGCCCGGACAGGGGGCGGCAAGAGACCCAGTACTTC. This translates into CASSPDRGRQETQYF.

The chain is built from TRBV12-5 and TRBJ2-1, with D perhaps TRBD2 (5 bases). Germline lookup yields CDR1 LGHNT and CDR2 FRNRAP. CDR3 length: 15 amino acids. V lost 4 bases and J 2 bases, leaving 12 bases between the germline ends. This chain's CDR3 is CASGSSGTTYNEQFF. CDR3 sequence (DNA): TGTGCTAGTGGTTCGAGCGGAACTACCTACAATGAGCAGTTCTTC.

The V call is TRBV23-1, the J call TRBJ2-3; 8 positions match TRBD2. TRBV23-1 is treated as an ORF (open reading frame) with a function not yet certain. V was pared by 0 bases and J by 2 bases, with 7 bases of the junction left unmatched. There are 17 residues in the CDR3. The CDR3 DNA reads TGCGCCAGCAGTCAATCGAGAGCGGGGGCCGTCACAGATACGCAGTATTTT. Translating it yields CASSQSRAGAVTDTQYF.

This clonotype has only a few counts. This chain uses TRBV7-2 with TRBJ1-1; D gene uncertain. Between the trimmed V and J ends, which lost 5 bases and 3 bases, there was a span of 7 bases. This CDR3 has 12 residues. The germline gives CDR1 SGHTA, CDR2 FQGNSA. CDR3 region: CASSPEYTEAFF. As DNA, the CDR3 is TGTGCCAGCAGCCCGGAATACACTGAAGCTTTCTTT.

The gene calls are TRBV14 and TRBJ2-3; D gene ambiguous. The V and J ends lost 3 bases and 5 bases respectively, with 9 bases between them. The CDR3 sequence is 13 residues long. Germline CDR1 is SGHDN and CDR2 is FVKESK. This chain's CDR3 is CASSQLGVDTQYF. DNA of the CDR3: TGTGCCAGCAGCCAGTTGGGTGTAGATACGCAGTATTTT.

The chain joins TRBV7-6 to TRBJ1-2, with D possibly matching TRBD1 (5 bases). Trimming removed 1 base from V and 7 bases from J, with 10 bases in between. CDR3 length: 13 amino acids. Germline CDR1 SGHVS, CDR2 FNYEAQ. The CDR3 DNA sequence: TGTGCCAGCAGCTTAGTTCAGGGTCGTGGCTACACCTTC. Amino acid sequence: CASSLVQGRGYTF. Based on the CDR3 plus reference TRBV7-6 and TRBJ1-2, the full variable domain is GAGVSQSPRYKVTKRGQDVALRCDPISGHVSLYWYRQALGQGPEFLTYFNYEAQQDKSGLPNDRFSAERPEGSISTLTIQRTEQRDSAMYRCASSLVQGRGYTFGSGTRLTVV.

The rearrangement joins TRBV27 to TRBJ2-3, with D uncertain. This CDR3 comprises 14 residues. Looked up from germline, CDR1 is MNHEY and CDR2 is SMNVEV (reference sequence). V lost 2 bases, J lost 1 base, and 7 bases lay in between. CDR3 nucleotides: TGTGCCAGCAGTTTAGGGGTGGGCACAGATACGCAGTATTTT. It translates to CASSLGVGTDTQYF.

This clonotype was detected a few times. V usage is TRBV19 and J usage is TRBJ2-5; D is undetermined. V lost 4 bases, J lost 5 bases, and 11 bases lay in between. Germline CDR1 reads LNHDA; CDR2 reads SQIVND (reference sequence). CDR3 size: 13 residues. The CDR3 bases are TGTGCCAGTAGTACGTCCACGATGGAGACCCAGTACTTC. It codes for CASSTSTMETQYF.

This clonotype has a handful of counts. V gene TRBV2 combines with J gene TRBJ1-5; D gene uncertain. V shed 4 bases and J shed 7 bases, with 8 bases lying between them. Germline loops: CDR1 SNHLY, CDR2 FYNNEI. The CDR3 has 12 residues. The CDR3 coding sequence is TGTGCCAGCAGTGTTGGGTTCCAGCCCCAGCATTTT. Translating it yields CASSVGFQPQHF.

This rearrangement joins TRBV2 to TRBJ1-2; 9 bases agree with TRBD1. Germline loops: CDR1 SNHLY, CDR2 FYNNEI. This CDR3 has 14 residues. Trimming at V came to 4 bases and at J to 7 bases, leaving 7 bases not matched to a gene. CDR3 nucleotides: TGTGCCAGCAGTGTAACAGGGGGCCTTGGTGGCTACACCTTC. Translated, it gives CASSVTGGLGGYTF.

This clonotype was counted only a few times. This chain joins TRBV11-2 and TRBJ2-5; D might be TRBD2 (5 bases). Trimming cost V 4 bases and J 1 base, with 10 bases left between them. Germline V gene lookup returns CDR1 SGHAT and CDR2 FQNNGV. This CDR3 comprises 14 residues. CDR3 in DNA: TGTGCCAGCAGCTATAGCGCAGTCCAAGAGACCCAGTACTTC. Translated, it gives CASSYSAVQETQYF.

This chain connects TRBV5-1 to TRBJ1-1, with TRBD1 as a possible D gene (5 bases). Per the germline V gene, CDR1 is SGHRS and CDR2 is YFSETQ. The CDR3 loop spans 16 amino acids. The V end lost 0 bases, the J end lost 5 bases, and 17 bases lay between the germline ends. CDR3 nucleotide sequence: TGCGCCAGCAGCTTGGAAGGAGACAGATTAAGGACTGAAGCTTTCTTT. This codes for CASSLEGDRLRTEAFF.

The chain links TRBV15 to TRBJ2-7; 8 bases are a match to TRBD1. Germline CDR1 LNHNV, CDR2 YYDKDF (reference sequence). Germline trimming cut 1 base from V and 3 bases from J; bases unmatched to any gene: 8. The CDR3 is 16 amino acids. In nucleotides, the CDR3 is TGTGCCACCAGCAGAGCGCCACAGGGGGTAGACTACGAGCAGTACTTC. It encodes CATSRAPQGVDYEQYF.

This clonotype was observed a few times. J is TRBJ1-1 and V is TRBV5-8; TRBD1 matches 7 bases. CDR1 is SGHTS and CDR2 is YDEGEE in the germline V gene. Trimming removed 5 bases from V and 6 bases from J; junction bases left unmatched: 4. The CDR3 sequence is 12 residues long. Here the CDR3 DNA reads TGTGCCAGCAGACGACAGGGTTCTGAAGCTTTCTTT. Its protein product is CASRRQGSEAFF.

V usage is TRBV4-1 and J usage is TRBJ2-2, with a possible D match to TRBD2 (5 bases). Germline CDR1 and CDR2: MGHRA and YSYEKL. The CDR3 has 15 residues. V lost 1 base and J 0 bases, leaving 6 bases between the germline ends. In DNA, the CDR3 is TGCGCCAGCAGCCAAGCACTAGCGAACACCGGGGAGCTGTTTTTT. This gives the protein CASSQALANTGELFF.

The chain uses TRBV7-6 and TRBJ1-6, with TRBD1 as a possible D gene (5 bases). This CDR3 has 18 amino acids. The germline CDR1 and CDR2 sequences are SGHVS and FNYEAQ. Deletions cut 5 bases from V and 0 bases from J, with 17 bases between. The CDR3 nucleotides are TGTGCCAGCAGCCCCGTCGTAGGGGCAATCTCCTATAATTCACCCCTCCACTTT. This encodes CASSPVVGAISYNSPLHF. The variable domain in full, completed from reference TRBV7-6 and TRBJ1-6, reads GAGVSQSPRYKVTKRGQDVALRCDPISGHVSLYWYRQALGQGPEFLTYFNYEAQQDKSGLPNDRFSAERPEGSISTLTIQRTEQRDSAMYRCASSPVVGAISYNSPLHFGNGTRLTVT.

The chain recombines TRBV7-3 with TRBJ1-5, with D possibly being TRBD1 (5 bases). The CDR3 consists of 17 residues. The germline V and J ends were trimmed by 3 bases and 0 bases, with 15 bases remaining between them. The germline gives CDR1 SGHTA, CDR2 FQGTGA. In nucleotides, the CDR3 is TGTGCCAGCAGCTTTAACGGGGGAGATGATAGCAATCAGCCCCAGCATTTT. This sequence encodes CASSFNGGDDSNQPQHF.

The genes are TRBV18 and TRBJ1-3; no firm D call. Germline V gives CDR1 KGHSH, CDR2 LQKENI. V gave up 0 bases and J gave up 4 bases, with 16 bases separating them. The CDR3 runs 17 residues. In nucleotides, the CDR3 is TGTGCCAGCTCACCACCCACAGCGGTGGGCTTAGGAAACACCATATATTTT. Residues: CASSPPTAVGLGNTIYF.

This clonotype was detected a few times. The gene calls are TRBV20-1 and TRBJ2-3; D gene unclear. The V and J ends lost 4 bases and 1 base respectively, with 9 bases between them. Germline-derived CDR1 and CDR2 are DFQATT and SNEGSKA (reference sequence). The CDR3 length is 13 residues. CDR3 bases: TGCAGTGCTACCTTCGAAGGCACAGATACGCAGTATTTT. Translated: CSATFEGTDTQYF.

The V gene is TRBV27, the J gene TRBJ1-6; 10 bases are a match to TRBD1. Germline V gene sequence: CDR1 MNHEY, CDR2 SMNVEV (reference sequence). The CDR3 covers 17 residues. The V gene end was trimmed by 1 base and the J gene end by 0 bases; junction bases not matched to a gene: 0. The CDR3 nucleotides are TGTGCCAGCAGTTTATGGACAGGGGGCTCCTATAATTCACCCCTCCACTTT. This codes for CASSLWTGGSYNSPLHF.

The gene calls are TRBV30 and TRBJ1-1; D remains ambiguous. In germline, CDR1 is GTSNPN, CDR2 SVGIG (reference sequence). The CDR3 sequence is 15 residues long. V lost 2 bases to trimming and J lost 3 bases, with 16 bases between them. This CDR3 is CAWSLSLRSDTEAFF. DNA of the CDR3: TGTGCCTGGAGTCTATCTTTACGATCGGACACTGAAGCTTTCTTT.

This clonotype was counted between two and nine times. The J gene is TRBJ2-5, the V gene TRBV19; D tentatively reads TRBD1 or TRBD2 (5 bases each). CDR3 length: 13 amino acids. V gave up 5 bases and J gave up 1 base, with 8 bases separating them. Per germline, CDR1 LNHDA and CDR2 SQIVND (reference sequence). The CDR3 reads CASSGTAQETQYF. The CDR3 bases are TGTGCCAGTAGTGGGACGGCCCAAGAGACCCAGTACTTC.